This T cell receptor beta chain was profiled in a study of CD8+ T cells in alopecia areata. Study results and limitations: Lesional scalp displayed greater clonality than normal scalp, most notably in alopecia totalis/universalis.

As to treatment: oral pan-JAK inhibitor, 5-10 mg twice daily. Judged by abundance, this clone is medium-sized. The antigen is not known. The sample has other DNA sequences that encode this CDR3 too. TCR sequencing used cDNA made by reverse transcription of extracted RNA. TCRdb keeps only in-frame clones here, not all; method: immunoSEQ multiplex PCR. The data show tens of thousands of clones, approximately 28% seen once. Germline V gives CDR1 SEHNR, CDR2 FQNEAQ (reference sequence). The V gene end was trimmed by 5 bases and the J gene end by 2 bases; junction bases not matched to a gene: 8. CDR3 length: 16 amino acids.

The sequence was obtained from a human donor with alopecia areata. Sequencing used CD8+ T cells sorted from blood, obtained at week 4, from a patient treated with tofacitinib. The chain uses TRBV7-9 and TRBJ1-5, with 8 bases matching TRBD1. CDR3 sequence reads: CASSLTGGGGNQPQHF. The CDR3 nucleotides read TGTGCCAGCAGCCTTACAGGGGGGGGAGGCAATCAGCCCCAGCATTTT. Together with reference TRBV7-9 and TRBJ1-5, the CDR3 gives the full variable domain: DTGVSQNPRHKITKRGQNVTFRCDPISEHNRLYWYRQTLGQGPEFLTYFQNEAQLEKSRLLSDRFSAERPKGSFSTLEIQRTEQGDSAMYLCASSLTGGGGNQPQHFGDGTRLSIL.